The entry below gives a single TCR beta chain sequence along with its context. What it binds is unknown. Treatment in this sample: 19 received Ad26.COV2.S at low or high dose, single or two shots; 5 received placebo; per-sample allocation not given. Specimen acquisition occurred on day 63 following the initial vaccine or placebo injection. The CDR3 runs to 21 residues. Looked up from germline, CDR1 is MNHEY and CDR2 is SVGEGT. Unmatched junction bases numbered 17, after V lost 2 bases and J lost 2 bases. The data originate from a study of Ad26.COV2.S vaccination and SARS-CoV-2 variants. In the study overall: Donor got 5x10^10 or 1x10^11 viral particles of Ad26.COV2.S.

Study-level results: Possibly, TCR breadth and depth analyses underestimated total T cell responses. While placebo recipients had lower spike-specific TCR breadth, vaccine recipients had more. Spike-specific CD8+ and CD4+ T cell responses reportedly showed substantial breadth after vaccination.

The assay was immunoSEQ multiplex PCR, and TCRdb's table has in-frame clones only and misses some. Here the sample spans a few hundred thousand clones, 89% being singletons. V is TRBV6-2 or TRBV6-3 and J is TRBJ2-3; 12 bases line up with TRBD1. The origin of this receptor is a person aged 18-60 years who received the Ad26.COV2.S COVID-19 vaccine or a placebo. This specimen was peripheral blood, taken in a trial of Ad26.COV2.S vaccine versus placebo. CDR3 sequence reads: CASSYTPPGQGAGDFTDTQYF. In DNA form, the CDR3 reads TGTGCCAGCAGTTACACTCCTCCGGGACAGGGGGCCGGGGACTTCACAGATACGCAGTATTTT.